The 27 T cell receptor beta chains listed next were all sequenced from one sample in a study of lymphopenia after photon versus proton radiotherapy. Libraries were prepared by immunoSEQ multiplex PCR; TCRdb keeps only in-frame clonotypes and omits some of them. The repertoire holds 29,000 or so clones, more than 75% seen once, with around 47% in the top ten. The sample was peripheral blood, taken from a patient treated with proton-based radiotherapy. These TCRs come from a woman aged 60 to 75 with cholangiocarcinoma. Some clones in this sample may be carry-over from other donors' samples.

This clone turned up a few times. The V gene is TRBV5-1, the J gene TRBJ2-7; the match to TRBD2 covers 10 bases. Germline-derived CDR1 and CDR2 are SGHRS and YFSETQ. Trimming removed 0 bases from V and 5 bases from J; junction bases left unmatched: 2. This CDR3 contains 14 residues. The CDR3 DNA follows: TGCGCCAGCAGCTTGGTACTAGCGGGGAACGAGCAGTACTTC. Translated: CASSLVLAGNEQYF.

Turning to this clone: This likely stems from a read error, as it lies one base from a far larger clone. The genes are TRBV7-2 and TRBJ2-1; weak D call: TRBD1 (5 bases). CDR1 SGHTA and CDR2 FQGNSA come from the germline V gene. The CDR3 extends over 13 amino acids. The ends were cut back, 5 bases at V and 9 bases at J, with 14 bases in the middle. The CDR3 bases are TGTGCCAGCAGCCTAGAAGGAAGGGGTGAGCAGTTCTTC. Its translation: CASSLEGRGEQFF.

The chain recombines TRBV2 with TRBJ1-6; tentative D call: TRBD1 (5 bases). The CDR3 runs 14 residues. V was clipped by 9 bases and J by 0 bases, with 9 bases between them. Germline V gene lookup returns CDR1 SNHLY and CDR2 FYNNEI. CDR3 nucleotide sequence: TGTGCCAGGCGACAGAGCTCCTATAATTCACCCCTCCACTTT. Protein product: CARRQSSYNSPLHF.

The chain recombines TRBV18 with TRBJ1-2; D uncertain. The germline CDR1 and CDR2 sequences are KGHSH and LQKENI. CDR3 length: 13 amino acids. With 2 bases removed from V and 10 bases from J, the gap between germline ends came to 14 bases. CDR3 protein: CASSPGLREIYTF. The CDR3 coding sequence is TGTGCCAGCTCACCAGGGTTACGGGAAATCTACACCTTC.

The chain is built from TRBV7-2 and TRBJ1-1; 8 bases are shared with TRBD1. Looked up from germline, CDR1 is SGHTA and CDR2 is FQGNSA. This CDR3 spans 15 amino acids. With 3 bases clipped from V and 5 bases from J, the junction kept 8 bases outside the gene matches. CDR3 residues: CASSLVSTGETEAFF. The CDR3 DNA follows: TGTGCCAGCAGCTTGGTATCGACAGGGGAGACTGAAGCTTTCTTT.

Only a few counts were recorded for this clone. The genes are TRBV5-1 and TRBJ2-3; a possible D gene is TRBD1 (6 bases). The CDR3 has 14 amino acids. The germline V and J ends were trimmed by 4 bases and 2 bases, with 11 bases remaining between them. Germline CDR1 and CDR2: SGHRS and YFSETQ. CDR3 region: CASSLGTTTDTQYF. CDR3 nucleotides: TGCGCCAGCAGCCTGGGGACAACCACAGATACGCAGTATTTT.

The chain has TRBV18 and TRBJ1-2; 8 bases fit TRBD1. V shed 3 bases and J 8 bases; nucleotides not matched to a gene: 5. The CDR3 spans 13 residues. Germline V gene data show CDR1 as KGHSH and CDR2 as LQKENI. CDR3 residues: CASSPRGQDGYTF. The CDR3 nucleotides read TGTGCCAGCTCACCCAGGGGGCAGGACGGCTACACCTTC.

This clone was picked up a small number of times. The CDR3 DNA follows: TGTGCCAGTACCGGGGGCGGAGGCTACACCTTC. It specifies CASTGGGGYTF. The V gene is TRBV19, the J gene TRBJ1-2; a possible D gene is TRBD1 (6 bases). The CDR3 has 11 amino acids. Germline-derived CDR1 and CDR2 are LNHDA and SQIVND (reference sequence). Trimming stripped 7 bases from V and 8 bases from J, with 11 bases between.

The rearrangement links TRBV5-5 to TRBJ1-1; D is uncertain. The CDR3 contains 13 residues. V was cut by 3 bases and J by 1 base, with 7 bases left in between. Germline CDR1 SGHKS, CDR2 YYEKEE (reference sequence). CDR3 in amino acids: CASSSQRNTEAFF. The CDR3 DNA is TGTGCCAGCAGCTCTCAGAGGAACACTGAAGCTTTCTTT. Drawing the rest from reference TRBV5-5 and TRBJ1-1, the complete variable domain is DAGVTQSPTHLIKTRGQQVTLRCSPISGHKSVSWYQQVLGQGPQFIFQYYEKEERGRGNFPDRFSARQFPNYSSELNVNALLLGDSALYLCASSSQRNTEAFFGQGTRLTVV.

CDR3 DNA: TGTGCCAGCAGGAAACCTGGGACCTCCTACGAGCAGTACTTC. Protein product: CASRKPGTSYEQYF. V and J are TRBV2 and TRBJ2-7; D could derive from TRBD1 or TRBD2 (5 bases each). Germline V gene data show CDR1 as SNHLY and CDR2 as FYNNEI. The CDR3 runs to 14 residues. V gave up 6 bases and J gave up 0 bases, with 12 bases separating them.

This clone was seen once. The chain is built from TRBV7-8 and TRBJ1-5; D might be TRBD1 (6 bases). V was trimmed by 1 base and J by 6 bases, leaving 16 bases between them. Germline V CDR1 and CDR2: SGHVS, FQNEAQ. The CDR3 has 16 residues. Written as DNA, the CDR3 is TGTGCCAGCAGCTTAGAGGGCACAGGGTTTCGTCAGCCCCAGCATTTT. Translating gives CASSLEGTGFRQPQHF.

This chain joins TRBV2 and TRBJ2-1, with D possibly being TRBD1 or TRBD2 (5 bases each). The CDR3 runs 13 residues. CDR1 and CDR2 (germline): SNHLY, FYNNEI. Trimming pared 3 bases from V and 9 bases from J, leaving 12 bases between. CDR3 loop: CASSDQLRGEQFF. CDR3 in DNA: TGTGCCAGCAGTGATCAGTTGAGGGGTGAGCAGTTCTTC. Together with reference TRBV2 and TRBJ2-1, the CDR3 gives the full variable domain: EPEVTQTPSHQVTQMGQEVILRCVPISNHLYFYWYRQILGQKVEFLVSFYNNEISEKSEIFDDQFSVERPDGSNFTLKIRSTKLEDSAMYFCASSDQLRGEQFFGPGTRLTVL.

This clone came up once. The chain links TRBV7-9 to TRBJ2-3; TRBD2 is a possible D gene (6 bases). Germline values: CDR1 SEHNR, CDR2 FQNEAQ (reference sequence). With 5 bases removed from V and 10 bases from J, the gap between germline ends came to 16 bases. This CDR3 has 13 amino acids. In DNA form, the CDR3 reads TGTGCCAGCAGCCCGACTAGTTCCGATCCGCAGTATTTT. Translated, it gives CASSPTSSDPQYF. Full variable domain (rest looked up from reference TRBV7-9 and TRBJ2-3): DTGVSQNPRHKITKRGQNVTFRCDPISEHNRLYWYRQTLGQGPEFLTYFQNEAQLEKSRLLSDRFSAERPKGSFSTLEIQRTEQGDSAMYLCASSPTSSDPQYFGPGTRLTVL.

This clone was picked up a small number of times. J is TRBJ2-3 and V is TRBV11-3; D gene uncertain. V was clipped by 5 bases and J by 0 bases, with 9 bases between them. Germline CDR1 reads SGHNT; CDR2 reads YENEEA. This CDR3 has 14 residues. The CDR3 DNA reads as TGTGCCAGCAGCCACAGCCATAGCACAGATACGCAGTATTTT. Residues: CASSHSHSTDTQYF.

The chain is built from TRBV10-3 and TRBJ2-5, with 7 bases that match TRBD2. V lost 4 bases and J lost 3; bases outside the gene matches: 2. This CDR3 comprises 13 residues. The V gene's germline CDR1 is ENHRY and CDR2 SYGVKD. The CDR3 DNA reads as TGTGCCATCAGTGCCAGCGGGGAAGAGACCCAGTACTTC. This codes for CAISASGEETQYF.

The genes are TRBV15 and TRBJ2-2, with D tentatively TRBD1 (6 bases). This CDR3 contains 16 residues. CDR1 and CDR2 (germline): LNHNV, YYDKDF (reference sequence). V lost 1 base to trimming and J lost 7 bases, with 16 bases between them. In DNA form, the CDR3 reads TGTGCCACCAGCAGAGTAACGGCAGGGGCAGGCGGGGAGCTGTTTTTT. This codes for CATSRVTAGAGGELFF.

Here the CDR3 DNA reads TGTGCCAGCAGCTTTTTCGGGGTCGAGCAGTACTTC. Its translation: CASSFFGVEQYF. This chain connects TRBV7-2 to TRBJ2-7; TRBD2 is a possible D gene (5 bases). Per germline, CDR1 SGHTA and CDR2 FQGNSA. There are 12 residues in the CDR3. V was cut by 3 bases and J by 6 bases, with 9 bases left in between.

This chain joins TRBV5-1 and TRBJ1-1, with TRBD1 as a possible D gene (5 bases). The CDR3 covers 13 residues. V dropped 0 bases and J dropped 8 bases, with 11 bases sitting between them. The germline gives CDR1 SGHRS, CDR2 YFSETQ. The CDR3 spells CASSLVIGTEAFF. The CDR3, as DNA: TGCGCCAGCAGCTTGGTTATAGGGACCGAAGCTTTCTTT.

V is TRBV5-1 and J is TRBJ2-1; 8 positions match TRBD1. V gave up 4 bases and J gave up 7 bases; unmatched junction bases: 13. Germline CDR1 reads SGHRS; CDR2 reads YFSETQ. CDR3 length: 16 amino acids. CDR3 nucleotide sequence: TGCGCCAGCAGCGGAACAGGGGGAGAAACCGTGAATGAGCAGTTCTTC. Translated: CASSGTGGETVNEQFF. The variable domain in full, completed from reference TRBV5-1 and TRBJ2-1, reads KAGVTQTPRYLIKTRGQQVTLSCSPISGHRSVSWYQQTPGQGLQFLFEYFSETQRNKGNFPGRFSGRQFSNSRSEMNVSTLELGDSALYLCASSGTGGETVNEQFFGPGTRLTVL.

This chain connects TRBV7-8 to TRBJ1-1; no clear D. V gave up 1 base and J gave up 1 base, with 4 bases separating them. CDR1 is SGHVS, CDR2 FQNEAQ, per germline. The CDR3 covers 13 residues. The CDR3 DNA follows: TGTGCCAGCAGCTTAGGCAGGAACACTGAAGCTTTCTTT. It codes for CASSLGRNTEAFF. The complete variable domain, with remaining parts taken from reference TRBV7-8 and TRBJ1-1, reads GAGVSQSPRYKVAKRGQDVALRCDPISGHVSLFWYQQALGQGPEFLTYFQNEAQLDKSGLPSDRFFAERPEGSVSTLKIQRTQQEDSAVYLCASSLGRNTEAFFGQGTRLTVV.

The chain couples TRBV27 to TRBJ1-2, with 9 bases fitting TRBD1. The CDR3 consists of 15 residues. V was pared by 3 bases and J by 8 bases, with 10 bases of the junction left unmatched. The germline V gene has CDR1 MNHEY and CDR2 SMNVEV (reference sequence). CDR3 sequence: CASSFYRDRVRGYTF. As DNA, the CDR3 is TGTGCCAGCAGTTTCTACCGGGACAGGGTGCGCGGCTACACCTTC.

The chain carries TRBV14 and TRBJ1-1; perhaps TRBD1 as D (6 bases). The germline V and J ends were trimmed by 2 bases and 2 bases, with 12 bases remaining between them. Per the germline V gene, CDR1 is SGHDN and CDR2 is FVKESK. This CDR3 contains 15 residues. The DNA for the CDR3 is TGTGCCAGCAGCCAACTGCGGGGGCATAACACTGAAGCTTTCTTT. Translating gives CASSQLRGHNTEAFF.

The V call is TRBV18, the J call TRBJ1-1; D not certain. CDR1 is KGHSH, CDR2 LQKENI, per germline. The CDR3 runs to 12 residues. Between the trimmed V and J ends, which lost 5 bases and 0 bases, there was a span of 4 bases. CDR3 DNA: TGTGCCAGCTCAGACATGAACACTGAAGCTTTCTTT. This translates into CASSDMNTEAFF.

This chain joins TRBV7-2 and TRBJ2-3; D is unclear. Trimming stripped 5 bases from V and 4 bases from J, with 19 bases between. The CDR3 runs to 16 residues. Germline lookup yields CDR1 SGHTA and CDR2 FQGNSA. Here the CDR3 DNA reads TGTGCCAGCAGCCCTCGTGTGACTTGGGCTGCAGATACGCAGTATTTT. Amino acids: CASSPRVTWAADTQYF.

CDR3 nucleotides: TGTGCCAGCAGCTTGGAACAGCGAACTTACGAGCAGTACTTC. Protein sequence: CASSLEQRTYEQYF. V and J are TRBV5-5 and TRBJ2-7; D is unclear. Looked up from germline, CDR1 is SGHKS and CDR2 is YYEKEE (reference sequence). Between the trimmed V and J ends, which lost 0 bases and 4 bases, there was a span of 11 bases. CDR3 length: 14 residues.

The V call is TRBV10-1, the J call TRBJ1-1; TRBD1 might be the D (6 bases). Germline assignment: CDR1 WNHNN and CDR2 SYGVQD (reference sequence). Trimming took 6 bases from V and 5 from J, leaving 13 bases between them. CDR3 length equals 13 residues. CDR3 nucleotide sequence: TGCGCCAGCAGACAGGGAGAGCAAACTGAAGCTTTCTTT. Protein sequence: CASRQGEQTEAFF.

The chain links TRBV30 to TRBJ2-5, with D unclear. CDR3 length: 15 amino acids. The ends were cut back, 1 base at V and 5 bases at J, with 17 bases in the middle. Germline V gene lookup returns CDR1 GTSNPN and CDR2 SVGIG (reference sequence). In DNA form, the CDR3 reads TGTGCCTGGAGTGGGCCTCGACCACTTATGGAGACCCAGTACTTC. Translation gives CAWSGPRPLMETQYF. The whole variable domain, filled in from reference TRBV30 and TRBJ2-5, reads SQTIHQWPATLVQPVGSPLSLECTVEGTSNPNLYWYRQAAGRGLQLLFYSVGIGQISSEVPQNLSASRPQDRQFILSSKKLLLSDSGFYLCAWSGPRPLMETQYFGPGTRLLVL.